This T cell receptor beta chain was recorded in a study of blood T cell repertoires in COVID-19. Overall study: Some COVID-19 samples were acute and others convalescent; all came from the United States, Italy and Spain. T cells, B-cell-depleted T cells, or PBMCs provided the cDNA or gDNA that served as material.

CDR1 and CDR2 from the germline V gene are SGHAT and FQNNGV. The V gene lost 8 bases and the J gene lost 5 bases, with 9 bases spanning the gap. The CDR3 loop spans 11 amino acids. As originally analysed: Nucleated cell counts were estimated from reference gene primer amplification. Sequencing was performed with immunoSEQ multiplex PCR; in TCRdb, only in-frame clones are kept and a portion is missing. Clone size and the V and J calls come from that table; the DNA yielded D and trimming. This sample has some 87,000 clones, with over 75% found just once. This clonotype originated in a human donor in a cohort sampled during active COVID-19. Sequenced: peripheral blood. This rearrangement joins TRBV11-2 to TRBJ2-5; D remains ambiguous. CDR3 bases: TGTGCCAGCGAGGAGTGGGAGACCCAGTACTTC. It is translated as CASEEWETQYF.